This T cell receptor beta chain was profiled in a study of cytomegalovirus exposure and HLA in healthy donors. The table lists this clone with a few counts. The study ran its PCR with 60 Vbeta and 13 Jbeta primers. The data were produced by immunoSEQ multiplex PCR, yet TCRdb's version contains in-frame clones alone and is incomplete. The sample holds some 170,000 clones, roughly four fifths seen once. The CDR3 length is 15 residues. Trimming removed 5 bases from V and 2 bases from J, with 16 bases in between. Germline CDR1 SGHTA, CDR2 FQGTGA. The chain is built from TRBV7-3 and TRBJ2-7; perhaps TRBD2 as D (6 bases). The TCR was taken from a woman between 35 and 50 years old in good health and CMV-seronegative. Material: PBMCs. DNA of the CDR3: TGTGCCAGCAGCCCCACCGGCGGAGGGGCCTACGAGCAGTACTTC. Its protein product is CASSPTGGGAYEQYF.